The rows below give T cell receptor beta chains drawn from one sample of a study of cytomegalovirus exposure and HLA in healthy donors. Assay used: immunoSEQ multiplex PCR; TCRdb lists only in-frame clones, some missing. The sample has roughly 120,000 clones; approximately 89% are singletons. The sequencing sample was made of PBMCs. All receptors come from a woman aged 18-29 years in good health and CMV-seronegative. CDR3s include the opening cysteine and the closing phenylalanine or tryptophan. The order of the fields is D gene, clone size, V gene, J gene, CDR3 DNA, CDR3 protein. A D gene is named only where the DNA matches it firmly. Size is stated for part of the rows, as once, few or many counts, or as a class when the clone is expanded.

>TRBD1|NA|TRBV27|TRBJ2-7
TGTGCCAGCAGTTACGACAGGGATTACTACGAGCAGTACTTC
CASSYDRDYYEQYF
>TRBD1|NA|TRBV7-2|TRBJ1-5
TGTGCCAGCAGCGACACAGGGGTCAATCAGCCCCAGCATTTT
CASSDTGVNQPQHF
>TRBD1|NA|TRBV10-2|TRBJ1-5
TGCGCCACCAACCCCGGCAGGGGGCTCTTTAATCAGCCCCAGCATTTT
CATNPGRGLFNQPQHF
>TRBD1|NA|TRBV6-8|TRBJ2-7
TGTGCCAGCAGCTGGGACAGGGAATGGGGTGAGCAGTACTTC
CASSWDREWGEQYF
>NA|NA|TRBV29-1|TRBJ1-1
TGCAGCGCGGGACACCTGAACACTGAAGCTTTCTTT
CSAGHLNTEAFF
>NA|NA|TRBV5-4|TRBJ1-5
TGTGCCAGCAGCACCGGTGGACAGAATCAGCCCCAGCATTTT
CASSTGGQNQPQHF
>NA|NA|TRBV7-3|TRBJ1-2
TGTGCCAGCAGTTTTCAAGCGGGTCGTGGCTACACCTTC
CASSFQAGRGYTF
>NA|once|TRBV27|TRBJ2-3
TGTGCCAGCAGGGCCGGGACTCGCCGTAGAACGCAGTATTTT
CASRAGTRRRTQYF
>TRBD1|NA|TRBV29-1|TRBJ2-5
TGCAGCGTTGAAAGGGGGCTGGAGACCCAGTACTTC
CSVERGLETQYF
>NA|NA|TRBV5-1|TRBJ2-7
TGCGCCAGCAGCTTGGCCCCTAGATCCTACGAGCAGTACTTC
CASSLAPRSYEQYF
>NA|NA|TRBV6-1|TRBJ1-5
TGTGCCAGCATGAGGGATCTTAGCAATCAGCCCCAGCATTTT
CASMRDLSNQPQHF
>NA|NA|TRBV28|TRBJ1-5
TGTGCCAGCAGTCCTGTAAGGGGATCCAATCAGCCCCAGCATTTT
CASSPVRGSNQPQHF
>TRBD2|NA|TRBV28|TRBJ2-7
TGTGCCAGCAGTTTATATGGACTAGCGGGGAGGTACGAGCAGTACTTC
CASSLYGLAGRYEQYF
>NA|NA|TRBV25-1|TRBJ1-1
TGTGCCAGCAGTGAAGCGGCAGCCACTGAAGCTTTCTTT
CASSEAAATEAFF
>TRBD2|NA|TRBV5-4|TRBJ2-5
TGTGCCAGCAGCACCAAGCGGGGGGGCCAGGAGACCCAGTACTTC
CASSTKRGGQETQYF
>TRBD1|NA|TRBV9|TRBJ1-1
TGTGCCAGCAGCCGCGGGACAGGGGGCTGGAACACTGAAGCTTTCTTT
CASSRGTGGWNTEAFF
>NA|NA|TRBV27|TRBJ2-3
TGTGCCAGCAGCTCCTTTACAGGGAACGCAGATACGCAGTATTTT
CASSSFTGNADTQYF
>NA|NA|TRBV7-9|TRBJ1-5
TGTGCCAGCAGCCGGGACACCAGCAATCAGCCCCAGCATTTT
CASSRDTSNQPQHF
>NA|NA|TRBV28|TRBJ1-4
TGTGCCAGCAGTTTACGGCAGGGGCGTGAAAAACTGTTTTTT
CASSLRQGREKLFF
>TRBD2|NA|TRBV5-1|TRBJ2-3
TGCGCCAGCTCCCCAGCGGGGACTAGCACAGATACGCAGTATTTT
CASSPAGTSTDTQYF
>NA|NA|TRBV11-2|TRBJ2-5
TGTGCCAGCAGCTCGTTGGGGCCTCAAGAGACCCAGTACTTC
CASSSLGPQETQYF
>TRBD2|NA|TRBV27|TRBJ2-5
TGTGCCAGCAAAGGACTAGCGGTAAACCAAGAGACCCAGTACTTC
CASKGLAVNQETQYF
>TRBD1|once|TRBV6-6|TRBJ1-4
TGTGCCAGCAGAAGGACAGGGATCGATGAAAAACTGTTTTTT
CASRRTGIDEKLFF
>TRBD2|NA|TRBV6-4|TRBJ2-1
TGTGCCAGCAGCTCCGGGACTAGCGGCTACAATGAGCAGTTCTTC
CASSSGTSGYNEQFF
>NA|NA|TRBV5-3|TRBJ2-7
TGTGCCAGAAGCTTAGTACACAACGAGCAGTACTTC
CARSLVHNEQYF
>NA|NA|TRBV6-5|TRBJ2-2
TGTGCCAGCAGTCCCTCCGGCAGGTCCGTCGGGGAGCTGTTTTTT
CASSPSGRSVGELFF
>NA|NA|TRBV5-1|TRBJ2-3
TGCGCCAGCAGCTTACTAGCTAGCACAGATACGCAGTATTTT
CASSLLASTDTQYF
>TRBD1|NA|TRBV10-2|TRBJ1-2
TGCGCCAGCAGGGTCAGCGGGACAGGGGGTTACGGCTACACCTTC
CASRVSGTGGYGYTF
>TRBD1|NA|TRBV7-8|TRBJ1-2
TGTGCCAGCAGCCAAACTCAGACAGGGGAGGACTATGGCTACACCTTC
CASSQTQTGEDYGYTF
>TRBD2|NA|TRBV4-1|TRBJ2-2
TGCGCCAGCAGTGGGACAGTCCTAGCGGGGGGTCGATCGAACACCGGGGAGCTGTTTTTT
CASSGTVLAGGRSNTGELFF
>TRBD2|NA|TRBV2|TRBJ2-5
TGTGCCAGCAGGGGCCTAGCGGAACAAGAGACCCAGTACTTC
CASRGLAEQETQYF
>TRBD1|few|TRBV19|TRBJ1-2
TGTGCCAGTAGTCGAACCGGGACAGGGACTCCAAACTATGGCTACACCTTC
CASSRTGTGTPNYGYTF
>TRBD1|NA|TRBV6-1|TRBJ1-2
TGTGCCAGCGGTTTCGTGCAGGGACAGAATGGCTACACCTTC
CASGFVQGQNGYTF
>NA|once|TRBV4-3|TRBJ2-3
TGCGCCAGCAGCCAAGCCCGGGAAGATACGCAGTATTTT
CASSQAREDTQYF
>NA|few|TRBV7-2|TRBJ2-2
TGTGCCAGCAGCTTAGCAGTGGGGGCCGGGACCGGGGAGCTGTTTTTT
CASSLAVGAGTGELFF
>TRBD1|NA|TRBV29-1|TRBJ2-7
TGCAGCGGGTTGGACAGGGGGTTCCGGGAGCAGTACTTC
CSGLDRGFREQYF
>NA|once|TRBV7-2|TRBJ2-7
TGTGCCAGCAGTCAAGGAGTCAGTTCCTACGAGCAGTACTTC
CASSQGVSSYEQYF
>TRBD1|NA|TRBV7-8|TRBJ2-7
TGTGCCAGCAGCTTGGGGACAGCGTACGAGCAGTACTTC
CASSLGTAYEQYF
>TRBD2|NA|TRBV7-9|TRBJ2-5
TGTGCCAGCAGCTTGGGACTAGCGGCGGAGACCCAGTACTTC
CASSLGLAAETQYF
>TRBD1|NA|TRBV7-6|TRBJ1-3
TGTGCCAGCGAGCGGGGGACAGCCCCTGGAAACACCATATATTTT
CASERGTAPGNTIYF
>NA|once|TRBV27|TRBJ1-3
TGTGCCAGCAGTATGACGGGAAGCTCTGGAAACACCATATATTTT
CASSMTGSSGNTIYF
>NA|NA|TRBV7-9|TRBJ2-1
TGTGCCAGCAGCTTAGCGGTGAGCTCCTACAATGAGCAGTTCTTC
CASSLAVSSYNEQFF
>NA|NA|TRBV19|TRBJ2-1
TGTGCCAGTAGTATAAATGGAGCGGATGAGCAGTTCTTC
CASSINGADEQFF
>NA|NA|TRBV6-1|TRBJ2-3
TGTGCCAGCAGTGAAAATAGTAGCCCCACAGATACGCAGTATTTT
CASSENSSPTDTQYF
>NA|NA|TRBV5-1|TRBJ2-1
TGCGCCAGCAGCTTCGAGTCCTACAATGAGCAGTTCTTC
CASSFESYNEQFF
>TRBD1|NA|TRBV5-8|TRBJ1-2
TGTGCCAGCAGCTCCTACCGACAGGGAACAGATATCTATGGCTACACCTTC
CASSSYRQGTDIYGYTF
>NA|NA|TRBV28|TRBJ1-5
TGTGCCGGCCGCCGGGGTGGCAATCAGCCCCAGCATTTT
CAGRRGGNQPQHF
>TRBD2|NA|TRBV6-4|TRBJ2-1
TGTGCCAGCAGTGAAAGCCTAGCGGGGGGTGATGAGCAGTTCTTC
CASSESLAGGDEQFF
>TRBD1|NA|TRBV9|TRBJ1-1
TGTGCCAGCAGCGGCCGGACAGGGAACACTGAAGCTTTCTTT
CASSGRTGNTEAFF
>NA|NA|TRBV9|TRBJ2-7
TGTGCCAGCAGCGTGGCTGGAGGGGCTGGGTTGGGCGAGCAGTACTTC
CASSVAGGAGLGEQYF
>NA|NA|TRBV7-8|TRBJ2-2
TGTGCCAGCAGCCCCCTCCGGGTCTCGAACACCGGGGAGCTGTTTTTT
CASSPLRVSNTGELFF
>NA|NA|TRBV19|TRBJ2-7
TGTGCCAGTAGTATAAGAGGTGGCGGGGGCAGATCCTACGAGCAGTACTTC
CASSIRGGGGRSYEQYF
>TRBD1|NA|TRBV28|TRBJ1-4
TGTGCCAGCAGTGGGGACAGGGAAGAGGAAAAACTGTTTTTT
CASSGDREEEKLFF
>TRBD2|NA|TRBV7-2|TRBJ2-3
TGTGCCAGCAGCTTAGCAGCGGGGGGACCTAGCACAGATACGCAGTATTTT
CASSLAAGGPSTDTQYF
>TRBD1|few|TRBV7-2|TRBJ1-2
TGTGCCAGCAGCCGTAATCCGACAGGGGGTAGGACTGGCTACACCTTC
CASSRNPTGGRTGYTF
>TRBD2|NA|TRBV4-2|TRBJ2-1
TGTGCCAGCAGCTATGCTAGCGGAGGAGACAATGAGCAGTTCTTC
CASSYASGGDNEQFF
>TRBD2|NA|TRBV18|TRBJ2-7
TGTGCCAGCTCACCGTCGGGACTAGCGTTTAACCGAGCCTACGAGCAGTACTTC
CASSPSGLAFNRAYEQYF
>NA|once|TRBV10-3|TRBJ1-5
TGTGCCATCAGTGAGGTGAAGGGGGGGAGCAATCAGCCCCAGCATTTT
CAISEVKGGSNQPQHF
>TRBD2|NA|TRBV28|TRBJ2-7
TGTGCCATGTCTAGCGGGAGCGAATACGAGCAGTACTTC
CAMSSGSEYEQYF
>TRBD1|once|TRBV30|TRBJ2-5
TGTGCCTGGAGTCGACAGGGCCAAGAGACCCAGTACTTC
CAWSRQGQETQYF